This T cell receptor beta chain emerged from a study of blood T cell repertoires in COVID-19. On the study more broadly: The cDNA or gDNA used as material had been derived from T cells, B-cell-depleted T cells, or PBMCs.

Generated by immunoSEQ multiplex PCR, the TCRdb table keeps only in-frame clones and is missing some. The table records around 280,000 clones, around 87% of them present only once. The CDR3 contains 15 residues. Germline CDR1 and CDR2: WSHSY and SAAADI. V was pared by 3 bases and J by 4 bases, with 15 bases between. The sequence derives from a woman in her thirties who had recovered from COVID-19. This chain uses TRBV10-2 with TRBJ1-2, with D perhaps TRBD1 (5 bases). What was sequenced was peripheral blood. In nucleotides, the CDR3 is TGCGCCAGCAGTGAACTTGGGGGGGGGAGCTATGGCTACACCTTC. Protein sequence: CASSELGGGSYGYTF.